This TCR beta chain is from a study of T cell responses to AZD1222 COVID-19 vaccine. Findings and limits, study-wide: White British people made up most donors, females outnumbered males, and clonal diversity was possibly underestimated. Regions 160-218 and 743-854 held dominance among vaccine-associated CD4 TCRs, which spanned spike. It was only after the peak T cell response that any repertoires were sampled.

Here immunoSEQ multiplex PCR was the method, and the copy in TCRdb shows in-frame clones only, minus some. The sample consists of 80,000 to 90,000 clones, around nine tenths of them appearing once. This CDR3 region has 14 residues. Germline loops: CDR1 MNHEY, CDR2 SVGAGI. V was cut by 4 bases and J by 7 bases, with 16 bases left in between. To note about this clone: Its specificity is not known.

Pooled together were second doses at about 4 or about 12 weeks. The chain combines TRBV6-5 with TRBJ1-2; tentative D call: TRBD1 (6 bases). The TCR comes from an adult who received the AZD1222 COVID-19 vaccine. The sample in question was peripheral blood, obtained 28 days after the second AZD1222 dose. The CDR3 region is CASSSGQISGGYTF. The CDR3 DNA reads as TGTGCCAGCAGTTCCGGACAGATTTCTGGTGGCTACACCTTC.